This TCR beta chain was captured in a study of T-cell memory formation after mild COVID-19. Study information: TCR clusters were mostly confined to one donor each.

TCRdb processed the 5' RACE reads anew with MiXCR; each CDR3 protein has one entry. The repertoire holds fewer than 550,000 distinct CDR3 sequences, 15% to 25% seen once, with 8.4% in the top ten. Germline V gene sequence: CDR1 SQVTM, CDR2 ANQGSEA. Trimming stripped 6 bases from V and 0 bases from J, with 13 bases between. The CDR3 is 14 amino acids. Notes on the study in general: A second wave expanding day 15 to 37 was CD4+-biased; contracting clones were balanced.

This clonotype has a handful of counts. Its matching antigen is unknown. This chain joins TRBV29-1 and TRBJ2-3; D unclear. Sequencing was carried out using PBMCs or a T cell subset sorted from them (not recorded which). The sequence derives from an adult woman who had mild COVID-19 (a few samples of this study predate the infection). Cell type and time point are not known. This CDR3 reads CSVLTLGSTDTQYF. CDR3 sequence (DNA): TGCAGCGTCCTGACTCTTGGTAGCACAGATACGCAGTATTTT.